Detailed here is one T cell receptor beta chain. V gave up 7 bases and J gave up 1 base, with 14 bases separating them. This CDR3 region has 14 residues. The germline gives CDR1 SNHLY, CDR2 FYNNEI. Assay: immunoSEQ multiplex PCR; the TCRdb copy retains only in-frame clones and omits some. The sample consists of millions of clones, about 95% of them appearing once. Only CD45RO-negative cells positively selected for CCR7 counted as naive CD8 cells, so terminally differentiated effector memory CD45RA+ cells were excluded. This specimen belongs to a study of shared clonotypes between healthy human individuals.

The chain links TRBV2 to TRBJ2-7; D is unresolved. Specimen: naive CD8+ T cells sorted from blood. The sequence was collected from a man between 18 and 35 years old in good health. CDR3 amino acids: CASTGPAVSYEQYF. The CDR3 bases are TGTGCCAGCACTGGGCCAGCAGTATCCTACGAGCAGTACTTC. Full variable domain (outside the CDR3, taken from reference TRBV2 and TRBJ2-7): EPEVTQTPSHQVTQMGQEVILRCVPISNHLYFYWYRQILGQKVEFLVSFYNNEISEKSEIFDDQFSVERPDGSNFTLKIRSTKLEDSAMYFCASTGPAVSYEQYFGPGTRLTVT.